Listed here are 9 T cell receptor beta chains from one sample, sequenced in a study of T cell changes during pregnancy in multiple sclerosis. This table comes from immunoSEQ multiplex PCR, and its TCRdb copy is limited to in-frame clones, with some not included. The sample lists 73,000 or so clones; almost 90% were seen once. The material was peripheral blood, obtained after pregnancy. The receptors originated from a female donor in good health, enrolled as a control in a pregnancy study.

The chain combines TRBV7-7 with TRBJ2-2; 10 nucleotides match TRBD1. Germline lookup yields CDR1 SSHAT and CDR2 FNYEAQ (reference sequence). V shed 5 bases, J shed 3 bases, and the junction held 3 bases outside the gene matches. This CDR3 contains 15 residues. The CDR3 DNA follows: TGTGCCAGCAGCGCCGGGACAGGGGACACCGGGGAGCTGTTTTTT. It is translated as CASSAGTGDTGELFF.

CDR3 amino acids: CASSPRTSRGDHEQFF. For the CDR3, the DNA is TGTGCCAGCAGCCCTAGGACTAGTCGTGGTGACCATGAGCAGTTCTTC. The V and J genes are TRBV5-4 and TRBJ2-1; the match to TRBD2 covers 7 bases. In germline, CDR1 is SGHNT, CDR2 YYREEE (reference sequence). The CDR3 totals 16 residues. The J segment lost 8 bases and the V segment lost 4 bases, leaving 15 bases of the junction unmatched.

Comments on this clone: Additional DNA sequences in this sample encode the identical CDR3. The chain combines TRBV7-9 with TRBJ2-7, with no clear D. Per the germline V gene, CDR1 is SEHNR and CDR2 is FQNEAQ (reference sequence). CDR3 length: 11 amino acids. V was shortened by 5 bases and J by 0 bases, with 2 bases between the two germline ends. The CDR3 is CASSHSYEQYF. The CDR3 nucleotides read TGTGCCAGCAGCCACTCCTACGAGCAGTACTTC.

This chain uses TRBV30 with TRBJ2-5; D is undetermined. The germline CDR1 and CDR2 sequences are GTSNPN and SVGIG (reference sequence). The CDR3 totals 13 residues. V was clipped by 2 bases and J by 2 bases, with 9 bases between them. CDR3 residues: CAWSMVAQETQYF. The CDR3 DNA reads as TGTGCCTGGAGTATGGTAGCACAAGAGACCCAGTACTTC.

The table lists this clone with a few counts. The DNA for the CDR3 is TGCGCCAGCAGGGCGACAGTCAACTCGAACACCGGGGAGCTGTTTTTT. This gives the protein CASRATVNSNTGELFF. The chain combines TRBV5-1 with TRBJ2-2, with D possibly being TRBD1 (5 bases). The germline V and J ends were trimmed by 5 bases and 0 bases, with 14 bases remaining between them. CDR3 size: 16 residues. CDR1 is SGHRS, CDR2 YFSETQ, per germline. Supplemented by reference TRBV5-1 and TRBJ2-2, the full variable domain reads KAGVTQTPRYLIKTRGQQVTLSCSPISGHRSVSWYQQTPGQGLQFLFEYFSETQRNKGNFPGRFSGRQFSNSRSEMNVSTLELGDSALYLCASRATVNSNTGELFFGEGSRLTVL.

The rearrangement joins TRBV7-9 to TRBJ1-2; D is undetermined. The CDR3 is made up of 14 amino acids. The V end was cut by 5 bases, the J end by 2 bases, with 12 bases between. The V gene's germline CDR1 is SEHNR and CDR2 FQNEAQ (reference sequence). The CDR3 DNA reads TGTGCCAGCAGCCTGGTGGGGAGCAACTATGGCTACACCTTC. It translates to CASSLVGSNYGYTF. The variable domain in full, completed from reference TRBV7-9 and TRBJ1-2, reads DTGVSQNPRHKITKRGQNVTFRCDPISEHNRLYWYRQTLGQGPEFLTYFQNEAQLEKSRLLSDRFSAERPKGSFSTLEIQRTEQGDSAMYLCASSLVGSNYGYTFGSGTRLTVV.

The sample holds a few counts of this clone. V usage is TRBV5-6 and J usage is TRBJ1-1, with a tentative D call TRBD1 (6 bases). CDR3 length: 15 residues. CDR1 SGHDT and CDR2 YYEEEE come from the germline V gene. V dropped 4 bases and J dropped 0 bases, with 13 bases sitting between them. The CDR3 protein is CASSPRTVLNTEAFF. CDR3 sequence (DNA): TGTGCCAGCAGCCCACGGACAGTCCTGAACACTGAAGCTTTCTTT.

This rearrangement joins TRBV27 to TRBJ1-1, with TRBD1 identical over 7 bases. The CDR3 extends over 13 amino acids. Germline CDR1 MNHEY, CDR2 SMNVEV (reference sequence). V lost 2 bases and J lost 4; bases outside the gene matches: 1. CDR3: CASSLHRGTEAFF. Here the CDR3 DNA reads TGTGCCAGCAGTTTACACAGGGGCACTGAAGCTTTCTTT.

The chain has TRBV11-3 and TRBJ2-5; TRBD2 might be the D (7 bases). Germline CDR1 and CDR2: SGHNT and YENEEA. V was cut by 2 bases and J by 5 bases, with 18 bases left in between. The CDR3 has 16 residues. The CDR3 nucleotides read TGTGCCAGCAGCTTAACCTTAGGGGGGCGGGGGGAGACCCAGTACTTC. This encodes CASSLTLGGRGETQYF.